What follows is one T cell receptor (beta chain) and its context. Its target is unknown. Germline CDR1 reads SGHNT; CDR2 reads YYREEE (reference sequence). J gave up 4 bases and V 1 base, and 8 bases lay outside the gene matches. This CDR3 spans 16 amino acids. The data originate from a study of OX40 agonist ivuxolimab in advanced cancers. About the research overall: The study gave patients intravenous ivuxolimab at 0.01 to 10 mg/kg every 2 weeks.

General study findings and limits: Averaging showed that CD8+ T cells had more expanded clones than CD4+ did.

Here immunoSEQ multiplex PCR was the method, and the copy in TCRdb shows in-frame clones only, minus some. Of about 54,000 clones in the sample, more than 75% were seen once. Sequenced material: CD4+ or CD8+ T cells sorted from blood, taken in a trial of the OX40 agonist ivuxolimab. This receptor was taken from an adult with an advanced solid tumor such as melanoma, head and neck, liver or kidney cancer. The chain recombines TRBV5-4 with TRBJ2-5, with 9 bases aligning to TRBD2. DNA of the CDR3: TGTGCCAGCAGCTTGCTTGGCGGGGGGGCCACAGAGACCCAGTACTTC. Its protein is CASSLLGGGATETQYF.